This is a list of T cell receptor beta chains from one sample in a study of CD8+ T cells in alopecia areata. Only in-frame clones appear in the TCRdb table, and some are missing; sequencing was by immunoSEQ multiplex PCR. The profile shows 150,000 or so clones, nearly 55% of them singletons. The sample consisted of CD8+ T cells sorted from blood, taken at week 4, from a patient treated with tofacitinib. The origin of the receptors is a human donor with alopecia areata. CDR3s leave out the opening cysteine and the closing phenylalanine or tryptophan. Fields, in order: J gene, clone size, V gene, CDR3 protein. Size is omitted from some rows. Given values are once, few, many or a class for expanded clones.

>TRBJ2-1|-|TRBV29-1
SVLGQGTYNEQF
>TRBJ2-4|few|TRBV19
ASSPEPGFGAKNIQY
>TRBJ2-1|-|TRBV15
ATSERQGWDEQF
>TRBJ1-5|few|TRBV29-1
SVLIPNGNQPQH
>TRBJ2-1|-|TRBV27
ASRPTSGAEQF
>TRBJ2-5|-|TRBV4-1
ASRGPKRGGQETQY
>TRBJ1-5|few|TRBV29-1
SVLRRSLGQPQH
>TRBJ1-2|-|TRBV14
ASSQVMDRGNGYT
>TRBJ1-2|-|TRBV13
ASSPGDGYT
>TRBJ1-1|-|TRBV11-2
ATGFDTEAF
>TRBJ2-1|-|TRBV5-6
ASNLGGGTYNEQF
>TRBJ1-1|-|TRBV4-3
ASSQDHGQGYEAF
>TRBJ1-5|-|TRBV9
ASSAHGNQPQH
>TRBJ1-2|once|TRBV15
ATSRDMEAHGYT
>TRBJ1-1|-|TRBV25-1
ASSDPFEAF
>TRBJ1-6|few|TRBV30
AWSVLAHLDPLH
>TRBJ2-5|-|TRBV30
AWSVGAGRETQY
>TRBJ1-4|-|TRBV13
ASSLGRELEKLF
>TRBJ2-1|few|TRBV6-5
ASSYSEGNNEQF
>TRBJ2-3|few|TRBV7-8
ASNLIGIITDTQY
>TRBJ2-1|few|TRBV12-5
ASGPYNEQF
>TRBJ2-5|-|TRBV15
ATSRVAGIAPPGVQETQY
>TRBJ1-2|-|TRBV7-9
ASSSQHDSYGYT
>TRBJ1-1|-|TRBV5-6
ASSRAGAGAF
>TRBJ2-3|-|TRBV7-9
ASSLGSRTDTQY
>TRBJ2-1|-|TRBV5-4
ASSSSPDGNEQF
>TRBJ2-7|-|TRBV2
ASSETGGASYEQY
>TRBJ1-2|-|TRBV5-6
ASSLEGTYGYT
>TRBJ2-6|-|TRBV29-1
SVIFSGANVLT
>TRBJ2-5|once|TRBV9
ASSSGTAGEETQY
>TRBJ2-7|-|TRBV4-1
ASSQGRTGYYEQY